Below, one TCR beta chain is given with its context. What it recognizes is unknown. The germline V gene has CDR1 SQVTM and CDR2 ANQGSEA. Trimming removed 3 bases at V and 3 bases at J, with 11 bases between. The CDR3 covers 13 residues. Amplification targeted TCR beta CDR3 regions from RNA transcripts. During a first-round RT-PCR of the TCR CDR3, the HTBI primer set was used. MiXCR, run by TCRdb on the multiplex PCR reads, gives a single entry per CDR3 protein. In the table there are 540,000 or so distinct CDR3 sequences, about 45% of which are singletons. These data come from a study of T cells in Graves' hyperthyroidism and ophthalmopathy. Findings of the study overall: Ophthalmopathy was separated from stable hyperthyroidism by a 13 V-J model. For ophthalmopathy, model prediction preceded onset by a median 6.5 months.

The source material was peripheral blood or thyroid tissue (not recorded which). This chain joins TRBV29-1 and TRBJ1-2; D unclear. This clonotype originated in an adult woman with Graves' disease, either hyperthyroidism or ophthalmopathy (not recorded which). CDR3 sequence (DNA): TGCAGCGTTGAGACCCTCCGGGACTATGGCTACACCTTC. Its protein is CSVETLRDYGYTF.